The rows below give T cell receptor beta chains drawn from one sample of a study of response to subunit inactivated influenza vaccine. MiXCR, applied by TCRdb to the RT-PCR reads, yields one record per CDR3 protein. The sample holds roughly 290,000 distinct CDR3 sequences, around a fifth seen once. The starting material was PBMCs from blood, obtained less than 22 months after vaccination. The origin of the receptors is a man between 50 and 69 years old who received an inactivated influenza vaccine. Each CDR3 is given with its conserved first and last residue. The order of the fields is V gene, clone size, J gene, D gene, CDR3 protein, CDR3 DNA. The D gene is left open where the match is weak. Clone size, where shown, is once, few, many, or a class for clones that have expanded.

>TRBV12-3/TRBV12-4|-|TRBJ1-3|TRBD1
CASSPTGGGSGNTIYF
TGTGCCAGCAGCCCCACAGGGGGCGGCTCTGGAAACACCATATATTTT
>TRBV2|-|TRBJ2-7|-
CASRQGGYEQYF
TGTGCCAGCAGACAAGGGGGGTACGAGCAGTACTTC
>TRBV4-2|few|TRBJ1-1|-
CASSQGAKNTEAFF
TGTGCCAGCAGCCAAGGGGCGAAGAACACTGAAGCTTTCTTT
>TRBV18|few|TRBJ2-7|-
CASSLNGGAQTYEQYF
TGTGCCAGCTCACTTAACGGGGGCGCACAAACCTACGAGCAGTACTTC
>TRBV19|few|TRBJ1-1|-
CATTRTGAPDTEAFF
TGTGCCACCACGCGCACCGGGGCTCCGGACACTGAAGCTTTCTTT
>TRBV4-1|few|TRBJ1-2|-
CASSQMGGAGYTF
TGCGCCAGCAGCCAAATGGGCGGGGCCGGCTACACCTTC
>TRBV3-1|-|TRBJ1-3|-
CASSQDSVWTQVSGNTIYF
TGTGCCAGCAGCCAAGACTCGGTATGGACTCAAGTCTCTGGAAACACCATATATTTT
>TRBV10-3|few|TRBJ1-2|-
CAISDRAENGYTF
TGTGCCATCAGTGACCGGGCGGAAAATGGCTACACCTTC
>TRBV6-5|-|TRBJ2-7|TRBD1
CASSYLDRSLEQYF
TGTGCCAGCAGTTACCTGGACAGGTCGCTCGAGCAGTACTTC
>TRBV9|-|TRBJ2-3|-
CASSVRLAQDTQYF
TGTGCCAGCAGCGTAAGGCTAGCACAAGATACGCAGTATTTT
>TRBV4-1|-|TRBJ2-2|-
CASSQGLARGRRELFF
TGCGCCAGCAGCCAAGGCCTAGCGAGGGGGCGAAGGGAGCTGTTTTTT
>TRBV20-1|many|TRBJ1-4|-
CSARDAIGDEKLFF
TGCAGTGCTAGAGATGCGATAGGGGATGAAAAACTGTTTTTT
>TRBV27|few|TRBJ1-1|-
CASSSLGEDTEAFF
TGTGCCAGCAGCTCCCTCGGGGAAGACACTGAAGCTTTCTTT
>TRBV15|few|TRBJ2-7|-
CATSRRQNSYEQYF
TGTGCCACCAGCAGGCGACAGAACTCCTACGAGCAGTACTTC
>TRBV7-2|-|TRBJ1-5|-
CATGVPNQPQHF
TGTGCCACAGGGGTCCCCAATCAGCCCCAGCATTTT
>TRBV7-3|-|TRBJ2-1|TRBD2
CASSSQPGLAGYNEQFF
TGTGCCAGCAGCTCCCAGCCGGGACTAGCGGGATACAATGAGCAGTTCTTC
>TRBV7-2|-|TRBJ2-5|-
CASTYHIQETQYF
TGTGCCAGCACATATCACATCCAAGAGACCCAGTACTTC
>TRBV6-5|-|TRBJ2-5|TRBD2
CASSYSTSGGETQYF
TGTGCCAGCAGTTACTCGACCAGCGGGGGAGAGACCCAGTACTTC
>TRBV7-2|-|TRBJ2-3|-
CASSPPGRLLGYF
TGTGCCAGCAGCCCGCCGGGACGCCTGTTGGGGTATTTT
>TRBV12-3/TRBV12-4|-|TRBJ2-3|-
CATTLKGVWADTQYF
TGTGCCACAACCCTGAAGGGGGTTTGGGCAGATACGCAGTATTTT
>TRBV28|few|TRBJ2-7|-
CASSLSGFLGFPHEQYF
TGTGCCAGCAGTTTATCGGGATTCTTAGGGTTCCCTCACGAGCAGTACTTC
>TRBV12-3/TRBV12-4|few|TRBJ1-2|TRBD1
CASSSRGTENYGYTF
TGTGCCAGCAGTTCCCGAGGGACAGAGAACTATGGCTACACCTTC
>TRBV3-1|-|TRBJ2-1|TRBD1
CASSTSGGDEQFF
TGTGCCAGCAGCACGTCAGGGGGCGATGAGCAGTTCTTC
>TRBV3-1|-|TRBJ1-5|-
CASSHGSVSNQPQHF
TGTGCCAGCAGCCACGGGTCGGTGAGCAATCAGCCCCAGCATTTT
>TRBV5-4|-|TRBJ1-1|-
CASSLGGGETEAFF
TGTGCCAGCAGCCTCGGTGGGGGAGAAACTGAAGCTTTCTTT
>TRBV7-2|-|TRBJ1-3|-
CASSFGNSGNTIYF
TGTGCCAGCAGCTTCGGGAACAGTGGAAACACCATATATTTT
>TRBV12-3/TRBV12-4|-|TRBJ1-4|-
CASSFGLTNEKLFF
TGTGCCAGCAGTTTCGGCTTAACTAATGAAAAACTGTTTTTT
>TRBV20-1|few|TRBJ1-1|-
CSARDRSGGTEAFF
TGCAGTGCTAGAGATCGATCTGGGGGCACTGAAGCTTTCTTT
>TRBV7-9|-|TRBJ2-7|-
CASSPGNGQYF
TGTGCCAGCAGCCCCGGGAACGGGCAGTACTTC
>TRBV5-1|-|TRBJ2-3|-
CASSLGALTDTQYF
TGCGCCAGCAGCTTGGGGGCCCTCACAGATACGCAGTATTTT
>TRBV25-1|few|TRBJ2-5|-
CASSDGGSETQYF
TGTGCCAGCAGTGATGGGGGTTCAGAGACCCAGTACTTC
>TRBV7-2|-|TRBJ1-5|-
CASSLELAVGPRPQHF
TGTGCCAGCAGCTTAGAGTTGGCCGTGGGGCCTCGGCCCCAGCATTTT
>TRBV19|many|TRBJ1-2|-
CASSIDLRTVYGYTF
TGTGCCAGTAGTATAGATCTGAGGACAGTATATGGCTACACCTTC
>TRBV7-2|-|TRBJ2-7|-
CASSFLDRRNYEQYF
TGTGCCAGCAGCTTCCTTGACAGGAGAAATTACGAGCAGTACTTC
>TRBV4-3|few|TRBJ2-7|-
CASSQDRGGNEQYF
TGCGCCAGCAGCCAAGATCGTGGGGGGAACGAGCAGTACTTC
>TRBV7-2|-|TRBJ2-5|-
CASSLGPPRETQYF
TGTGCCAGCAGCTTAGGGCCACCCCGGGAGACCCAGTACTTC
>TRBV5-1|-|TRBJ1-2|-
CASSLSGTDGYTF
TGCGCCAGCAGCTTATCGGGGACGGATGGCTACACCTTC
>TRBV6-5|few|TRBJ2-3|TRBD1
CAVQGDRVADTQYF
TGTGCCGTACAAGGGGACAGGGTGGCAGATACGCAGTATTTT
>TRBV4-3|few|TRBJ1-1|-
CASTPGGGWNTEAFF
TGCGCCAGCACCCCGGGAGGGGGATGGAACACTGAAGCTTTCTTT
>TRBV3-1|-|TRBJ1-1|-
CASSQDGPPMNTEAFF
TGTGCCAGCAGCCAAGACGGTCCGCCCATGAACACTGAAGCTTTCTTT
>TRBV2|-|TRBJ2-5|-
CASKAFQETQYF
TGTGCCAGCAAGGCATTCCAAGAGACCCAGTACTTC
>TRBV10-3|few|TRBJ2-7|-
CAISESNHNYEQYF
TGTGCCATCAGTGAGTCAAACCATAACTACGAGCAGTACTTC
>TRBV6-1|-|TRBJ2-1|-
CASSESQIGYNEQFF
TGTGCCAGCAGTGAATCACAGATCGGTTACAATGAGCAGTTCTTC
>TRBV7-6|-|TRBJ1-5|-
CASSLRDNSNQPQHF
TGTGCCAGCAGCTTAAGAGACAATAGCAATCAGCCCCAGCATTTT
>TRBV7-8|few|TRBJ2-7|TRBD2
CASSLMTSASYEQYF
TGTGCCAGCAGCTTAATGACTAGCGCATCCTACGAGCAGTACTTC
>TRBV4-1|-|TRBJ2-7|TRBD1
CASSQDNRQGVTYEQYF
TGCGCCAGCAGCCAAGATAATAGACAGGGGGTCACCTACGAGCAGTACTTC
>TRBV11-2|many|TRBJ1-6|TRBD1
CASSRGQWVVKSPLHF
TGTGCCAGCAGCCGGGGACAGTGGGTGGTTAAATCACCCCTCCACTTT
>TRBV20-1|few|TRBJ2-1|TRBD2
CSARDVTGLAGGLFPYNEQFF
TGCAGTGCTAGAGATGTCACAGGGCTAGCGGGAGGGCTGTTCCCCTACAATGAGCAGTTCTTC
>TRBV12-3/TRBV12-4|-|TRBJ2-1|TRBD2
CASSPRTSGNEQFF
TGTGCCAGCAGTCCGAGGACTAGCGGGAATGAGCAGTTCTTC
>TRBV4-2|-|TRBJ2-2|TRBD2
CASSQESGATGELFF
TGTGCCAGCAGCCAAGAGAGCGGGGCGACCGGGGAGCTGTTTTTT
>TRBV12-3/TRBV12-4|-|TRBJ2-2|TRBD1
CASSLGSGGNTGELFF
TGTGCCAGCAGTTTAGGGTCAGGGGGAAACACCGGGGAGCTGTTTTTT
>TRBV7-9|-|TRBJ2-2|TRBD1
CASSSQGNGELFF
TGTGCCAGCAGCTCACAGGGGAACGGGGAGCTGTTTTTT